The source of this T cell receptor beta chain is a study of T-cell reconstitution after alpha-beta-depleted transplantation in children. This clonotype was found a few times. CDR3 length: 15 amino acids. V dropped 2 bases and J dropped 4 bases, with 14 bases sitting between them. CDR1 and CDR2 (germline): LGHNA, YNFKEQ. During its preparation, the TCRbeta library received unique molecular identifiers. TCRdb redid the calling of the PCR reads with MiXCR, one entry per CDR3 protein. The table includes 300,000 to 350,000 distinct CDR3 sequences, over 20% detected once. This material consisted of PBMCs, mostly from graft donor cells, taken 180 days after TCRalphabeta/CD19-depleted stem cell transplant. The receptor was derived from a male patient between 5 and 17 years old who had a stem cell transplant for acute lymphoblastic leukemia, so the T cells may come from the graft donor. The chain has TRBV4-2 and TRBJ1-2, with TRBD1 as a possible D gene (5 bases). The CDR3 reads CASSQHQGPSYGYTF. CDR3 sequence (DNA): TGTGCCAGCAGCCAACACCAGGGCCCCTCCTATGGCTACACCTTC.